The following is a T cell receptor (beta chain) sequence with its context. Under the authors' procedure: Quantification of nucleated cells was approximated via reference gene primer amplification. Some clones are missing from TCRdb's copy, which holds only in-frame ones; the method was immunoSEQ multiplex PCR. For V, J and clone size, that table is used; D and trimming come from the DNA. The table lists about 170,000 clones, approximately 81% of them singletons. This record belongs to a study of blood T cell repertoires in COVID-19. Study background: The United States, Italy and Spain provided the acute and convalescent COVID-19 samples.

The sample taken for sequencing was peripheral blood. This clonotype was obtained from an elderly woman with active or convalescent COVID-19.

CDR3 amino acids: CATSRDRSGRVNEQFF. Written as DNA, the CDR3 is TGTGCCACCAGCAGAGATCGCAGCGGGAGGGTTAATGAGCAGTTCTTC. The gene calls are TRBV15 and TRBJ2-1; 10 bases match TRBD2. Germline CDR1 reads LNHNV; CDR2 reads YYDKDF (reference sequence). V lost 0 bases to trimming and J lost 7 bases; unmatched junction nucleotides: 6. This CDR3 has 16 amino acids.